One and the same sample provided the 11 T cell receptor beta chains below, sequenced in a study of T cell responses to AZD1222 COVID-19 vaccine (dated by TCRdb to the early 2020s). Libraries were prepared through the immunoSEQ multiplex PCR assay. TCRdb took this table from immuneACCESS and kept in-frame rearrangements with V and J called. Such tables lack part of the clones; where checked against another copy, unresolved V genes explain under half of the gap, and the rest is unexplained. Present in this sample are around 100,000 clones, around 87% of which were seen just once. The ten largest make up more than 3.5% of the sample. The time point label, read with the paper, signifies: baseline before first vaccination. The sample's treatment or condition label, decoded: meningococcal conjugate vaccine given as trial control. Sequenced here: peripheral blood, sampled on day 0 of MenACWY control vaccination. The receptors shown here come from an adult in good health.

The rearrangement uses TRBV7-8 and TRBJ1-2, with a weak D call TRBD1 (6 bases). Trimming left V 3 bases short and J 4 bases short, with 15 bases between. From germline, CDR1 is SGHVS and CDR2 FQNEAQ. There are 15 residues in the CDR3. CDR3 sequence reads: CASSLSSGHLYGYTF. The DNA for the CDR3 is TGTGCCAGCAGCTTGTCCTCGGGACACCTCTATGGCTACACCTTC.

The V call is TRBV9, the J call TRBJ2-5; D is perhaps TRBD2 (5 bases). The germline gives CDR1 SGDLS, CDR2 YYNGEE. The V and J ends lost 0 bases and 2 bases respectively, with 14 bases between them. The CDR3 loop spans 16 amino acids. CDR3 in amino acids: CASSVGAADAQETQYF. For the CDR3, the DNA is TGTGCCAGCAGCGTAGGGGCAGCGGATGCGCAAGAGACCCAGTACTTC.

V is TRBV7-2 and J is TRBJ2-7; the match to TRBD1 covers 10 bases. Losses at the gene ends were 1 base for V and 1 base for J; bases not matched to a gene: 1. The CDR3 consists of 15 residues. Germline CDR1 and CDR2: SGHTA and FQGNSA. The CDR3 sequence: CASSLEGQGSYEQYF. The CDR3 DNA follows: TGTGCCAGCAGCTTAGAGGGACAGGGGTCCTACGAGCAGTACTTC.

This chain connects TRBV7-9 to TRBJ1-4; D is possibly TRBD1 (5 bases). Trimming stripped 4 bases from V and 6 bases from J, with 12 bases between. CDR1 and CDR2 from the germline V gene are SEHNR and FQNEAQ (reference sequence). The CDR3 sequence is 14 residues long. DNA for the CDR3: TGTGCCAGCAGCTCCCCATGGGGGGATGAAAAACTGTTTTTT. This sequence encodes CASSSPWGDEKLFF.

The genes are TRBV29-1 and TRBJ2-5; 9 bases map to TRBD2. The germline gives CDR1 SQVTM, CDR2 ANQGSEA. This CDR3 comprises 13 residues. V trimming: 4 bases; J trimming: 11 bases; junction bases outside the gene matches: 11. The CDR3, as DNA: TGCAGCGTTGCGACTAGCGGAGAGCGGGCTCAGTACTTC. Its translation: CSVATSGERAQYF. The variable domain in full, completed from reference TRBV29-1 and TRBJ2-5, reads SAVISQKPSRDICQRGTSLTIQCQVDSQVTMMFWYRQQPGQSLTLIATANQGSEATYESGFVIDKFPISRPNLTFSTLTVSNMSPEDSSIYLCSVATSGERAQYFGPGTRLLVL.

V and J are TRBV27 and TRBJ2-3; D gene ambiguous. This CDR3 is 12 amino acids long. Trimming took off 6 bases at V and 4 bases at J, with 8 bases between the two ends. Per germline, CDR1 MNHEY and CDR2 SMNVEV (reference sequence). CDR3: CASSHSADTQYF. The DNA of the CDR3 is TGTGCCAGCAGCCACAGCGCAGATACGCAGTATTTT.

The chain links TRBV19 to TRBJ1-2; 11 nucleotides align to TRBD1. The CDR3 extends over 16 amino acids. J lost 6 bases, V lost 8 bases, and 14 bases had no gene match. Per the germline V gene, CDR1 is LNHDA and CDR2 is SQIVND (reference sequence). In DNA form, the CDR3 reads TGTGCCAGTTTCCCCTTTGGACAGGGGGCAATCCATGGCTACACCTTC. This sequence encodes CASFPFGQGAIHGYTF.

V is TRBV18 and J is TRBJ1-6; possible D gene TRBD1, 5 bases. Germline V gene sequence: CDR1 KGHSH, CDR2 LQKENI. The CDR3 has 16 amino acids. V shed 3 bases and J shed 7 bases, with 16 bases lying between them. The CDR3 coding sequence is TGTGCCAGCTCACCGCAGGGAGTCCTAACGAATTCACCCCTCCACTTT. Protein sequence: CASSPQGVLTNSPLHF.

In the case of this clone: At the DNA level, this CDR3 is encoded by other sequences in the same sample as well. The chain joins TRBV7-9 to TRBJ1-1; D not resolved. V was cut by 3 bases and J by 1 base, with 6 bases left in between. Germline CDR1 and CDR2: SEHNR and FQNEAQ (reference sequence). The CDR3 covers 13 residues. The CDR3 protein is CASSLLGNTEAFF. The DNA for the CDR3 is TGTGCCAGCAGCTTGTTAGGGAACACTGAAGCTTTCTTT. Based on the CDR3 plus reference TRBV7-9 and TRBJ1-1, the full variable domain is DTGVSQNPRHKITKRGQNVTFRCDPISEHNRLYWYRQTLGQGPEFLTYFQNEAQLEKSRLLSDRFSAERPKGSFSTLEIQRTEQGDSAMYLCASSLLGNTEAFFGQGTRLTVV.

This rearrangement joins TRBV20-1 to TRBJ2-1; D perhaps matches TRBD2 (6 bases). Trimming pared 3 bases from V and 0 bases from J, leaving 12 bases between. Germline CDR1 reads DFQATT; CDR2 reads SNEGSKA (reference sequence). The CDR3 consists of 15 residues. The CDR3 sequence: CSASRWGDSYNEQFF. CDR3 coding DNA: TGCAGTGCTAGTAGGTGGGGGGACTCCTACAATGAGCAGTTCTTC.

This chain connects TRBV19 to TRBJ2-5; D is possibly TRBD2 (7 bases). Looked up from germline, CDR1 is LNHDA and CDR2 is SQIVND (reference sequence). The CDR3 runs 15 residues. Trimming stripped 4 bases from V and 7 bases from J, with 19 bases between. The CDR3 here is CASSTSRGAKGTQYF. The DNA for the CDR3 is TGTGCCAGTAGTACCAGCCGGGGGGCAAAAGGGACCCAGTACTTC. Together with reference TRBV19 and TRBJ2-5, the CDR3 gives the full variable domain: DGGITQSPKYLFRKEGQNVTLSCEQNLNHDAMYWYRQDPGQGLRLIYYSQIVNDFQKGDIAEGYSVSREKKESFPLTVTSAQKNPTAFYLCASSTSRGAKGTQYFGPGTRLLVL.